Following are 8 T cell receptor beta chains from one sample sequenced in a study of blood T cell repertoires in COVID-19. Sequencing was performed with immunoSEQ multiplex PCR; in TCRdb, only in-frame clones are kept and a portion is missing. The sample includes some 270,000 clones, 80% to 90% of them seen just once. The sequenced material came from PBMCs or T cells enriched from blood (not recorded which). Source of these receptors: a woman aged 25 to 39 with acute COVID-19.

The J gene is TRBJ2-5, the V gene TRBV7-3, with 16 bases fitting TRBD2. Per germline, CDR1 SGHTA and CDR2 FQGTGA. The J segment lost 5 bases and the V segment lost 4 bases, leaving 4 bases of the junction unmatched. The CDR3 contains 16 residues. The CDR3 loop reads CASSSGLAGGTETQYF. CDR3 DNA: TGTGCCAGCAGCTCGGGACTAGCGGGAGGGACGGAGACCCAGTACTTC.

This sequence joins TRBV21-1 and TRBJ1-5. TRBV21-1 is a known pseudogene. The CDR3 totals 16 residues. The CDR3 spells CASSPAEGRCYQPQHF. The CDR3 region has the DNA TGTGCCAGCAGCCCTGCGGAGGGCAGGTGTTATCAGCCCCAGCATTTT.

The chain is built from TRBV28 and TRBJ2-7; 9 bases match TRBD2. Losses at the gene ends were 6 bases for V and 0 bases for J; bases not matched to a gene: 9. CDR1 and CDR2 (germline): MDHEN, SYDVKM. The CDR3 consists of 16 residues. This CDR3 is CASRASGATYSYEQYF. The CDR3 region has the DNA TGTGCCAGCAGGGCTAGCGGGGCCACCTACTCCTACGAGCAGTACTTC. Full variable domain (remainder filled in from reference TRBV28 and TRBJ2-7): DVKVTQSSRYLVKRTGEKVFLECVQDMDHENMFWYRQDPGLGLRLIYFSYDVKMKEKGDIPEGYSVSREKKERFSLILESASTNQTSMYLCASRASGATYSYEQYFGPGTRLTVT.

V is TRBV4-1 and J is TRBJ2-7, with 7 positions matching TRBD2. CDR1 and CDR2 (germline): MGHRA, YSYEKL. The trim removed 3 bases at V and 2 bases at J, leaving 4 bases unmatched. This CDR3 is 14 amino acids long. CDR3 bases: TGCGCCAGCAGCCAGGCCGGGACTACCTACGAGCAGTACTTC. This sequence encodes CASSQAGTTYEQYF.

The CDR3 DNA reads as TGTGCCAGCAGCCCAGCGACAGGGGTCATCTATGGCTACACCTTC. It translates to CASSPATGVIYGYTF. The V and J genes are TRBV9 and TRBJ1-2; 8 bases map to TRBD1. The trim removed 4 bases at V and 4 bases at J, leaving 9 bases unmatched. The V gene's germline CDR1 is SGDLS and CDR2 YYNGEE. The CDR3 has 15 amino acids.

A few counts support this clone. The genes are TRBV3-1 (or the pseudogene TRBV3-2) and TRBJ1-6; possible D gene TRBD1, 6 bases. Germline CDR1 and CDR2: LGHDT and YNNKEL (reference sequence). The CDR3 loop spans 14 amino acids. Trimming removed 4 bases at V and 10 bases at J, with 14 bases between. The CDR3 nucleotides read TGTGCCAGCAGCCCTGGGGGGGGGCGATCACCCCTCCACTTT. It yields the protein CASSPGGGRSPLHF.

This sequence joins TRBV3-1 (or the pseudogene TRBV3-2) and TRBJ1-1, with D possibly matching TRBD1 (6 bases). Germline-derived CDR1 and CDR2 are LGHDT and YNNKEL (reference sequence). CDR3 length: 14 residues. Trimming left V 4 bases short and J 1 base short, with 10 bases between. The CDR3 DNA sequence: TGTGCCAGCAGCCGAGTACAGGGGAACACTGAAGCTTTCTTT. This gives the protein CASSRVQGNTEAFF.

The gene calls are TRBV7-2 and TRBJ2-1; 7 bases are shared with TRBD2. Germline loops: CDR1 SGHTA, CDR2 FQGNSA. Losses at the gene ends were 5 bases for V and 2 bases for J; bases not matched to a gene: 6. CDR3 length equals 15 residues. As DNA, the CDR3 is TGTGCCAGCAGCCTGACGGGAGGCACCTACAATGAGCAGTTCTTC. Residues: CASSLTGGTYNEQFF.